This TCR beta chain was identified during a study of blood T cells in healthy people across ages. The table lists this clonotype with a few counts. Antigen unknown. Broader study findings: The study found more naive CD4+ cells and higher diversity in long-lived than aged donors. Strong correlation existed between TCR beta diversity and naive T cell percentage.

The germline V gene has CDR1 MDHEN and CDR2 SYDVKM. The CDR3 is 16 residues long. V lost 2 bases to trimming and J lost 4 bases, with 15 bases between them. A second PCR, run for about 7 to 12 cycles, used a sample-barcoded 5' primer plus a J-beta primer mix. Tags on each cDNA molecule came from a template-switch adaptor with 12 random nucleotides. Paired-end reads containing CDR3 totaled no fewer than 2.5 million for each sample. TCRdb re-called the 5' RACE reads with MiXCR, one entry per CDR3 protein. There are 590,000 or so distinct CDR3 sequences in the sample; approximately 30% occur only once, and 15% to 18% lies in the top ten.

The chain joins TRBV28 to TRBJ1-5; D is possibly TRBD1 (5 bases). The sample taken for sequencing was blood. This clonotype was sampled from an elderly woman in good health. CDR3 amino acids: CASSLGLSGENQPQHF. CDR3 nucleotides: TGTGCCAGCAGTTTAGGGCTCTCGGGGGAGAATCAGCCCCAGCATTTT.